The rows below give T cell receptor beta chains drawn from one sample of a study of read filtering for tumor transcriptome and immune sequencing. TCRdb recomputed calls from the reads with MiXCR, one row per CDR3 protein. The sample has 75,000 to 95,000 distinct CDR3 sequences; around a fifth are singletons. Source material: a population of CD138-negative cells sorted from bone marrow. The receptors were gathered from a donor at least 40 years old with multiple myeloma. Both conserved end residues are part of each CDR3. The D gene is left open where the match is weak. The size field is filled for only some rows; it gives once, few, many or a size class.

length: 13
J: TRBJ1-1
V: TRBV28
D: -
size: few
DNA: TGTGCCAGCAGTACCCCAGGGTTGACTGAAGCTTTCTTT
CDR3: CASSTPGLTEAFF

length: 12
J: TRBJ2-3
V: TRBV6-6
D: -
size: many
DNA: TGTGCCAGCAGTTACGGGGGGTCGTCGCAGTATTTT
CDR3: CASSYGGSSQYF

length: 13
J: TRBJ1-3
V: TRBV25-1
D: -
size: few
DNA: TGTGCCAGCAGTGACAGGGTTGGAAACACCATATATTTT
CDR3: CASSDRVGNTIYF

length: 13
J: TRBJ1-1
V: TRBV6-1
D: -
size: many
DNA: TGTGCCAGCAGTGTCGACCCAGGAGGGATAGCTTTCTTT
CDR3: CASSVDPGGIAFF

length: 13
J: TRBJ2-1
V: TRBV2
D: TRBD1
size: many
DNA: TGTGCCAGCAGGATACAGGGGGATAGTGAGCAGTTCTTC
CDR3: CASRIQGDSEQFF

length: 15
J: TRBJ1-1
V: TRBV14
D: -
size: -
DNA: TGTGCCAGCAGCCCCTCAAAGGGGATTTACACTGAAGCTTTCTTT
CDR3: CASSPSKGIYTEAFF

length: 12
J: TRBJ1-1
V: TRBV19
D: -
size: many
DNA: TGTGCCAACCCTCGGGACGACCACGGAGCTTTCTTT
CDR3: CANPRDDHGAFF

length: 16
J: TRBJ2-7
V: TRBV5-1
D: TRBD2
size: many
DNA: TGCGCCAGCAGCCCGGGCAGGACTAGGAGCTCCTACGAGCAGTACTTC
CDR3: CASSPGRTRSSYEQYF

length: 13
J: TRBJ2-5
V: TRBV15
D: -
size: few
DNA: TGTGCCACCAGCAGAGTTCTAAAAGAGACCCAGTACTTC
CDR3: CATSRVLKETQYF

length: 16
J: TRBJ1-5
V: TRBV7-9
D: -
size: many
DNA: TGTGCCAGCAGCTTAGGTACCGGGTTCCCTAATCAGCCCCAGCATTTT
CDR3: CASSLGTGFPNQPQHF

length: 13
J: TRBJ2-7
V: TRBV20-1
D: TRBD1
size: many
DNA: TGCAGTGCTAGACCGGACAGGGGGTACGAGCAGTACTTC
CDR3: CSARPDRGYEQYF

length: 15
J: TRBJ2-3
V: TRBV7-8
D: TRBD1
size: few
DNA: TGTGCCAGCAGCTCCTACAGGGGACAAGGGGATACGCAGTATTTT
CDR3: CASSSYRGQGDTQYF

length: 13
J: TRBJ2-3
V: TRBV5-4
D: -
size: few
DNA: TGTGCCAGCAGCTCCGCGGGCACAGATACGCAGTATTTT
CDR3: CASSSAGTDTQYF

length: 13
J: TRBJ2-5
V: TRBV11-2
D: -
size: few
DNA: TGTGCCAGCAGTCCCGGAGGGATAGAGACCCAGTACTTC
CDR3: CASSPGGIETQYF

length: 18
J: TRBJ2-2
V: TRBV21-1
D: -
size: many
DNA: TGTGCCAGCAGCAAAATAGGCCGACTAGCGTTGAACACCGGGGAGCTGTTTTTT
CDR3: CASSKIGRLALNTGELFF

length: 15
J: TRBJ2-7
V: TRBV7-9
D: TRBD1
size: many
DNA: TGTGCCAGCAGCCCGAGGAATAGACAGGGCTACGAGCAGTACTTC
CDR3: CASSPRNRQGYEQYF